This TCR beta chain appears in the sequencing data of a study of T cell responses to AZD1222 COVID-19 vaccine. Study-level findings and limits: Among those given AZD1222, only five to seven were seropositive at baseline.

The method was immunoSEQ multiplex PCR; TCRdb's version includes in-frame clones alone and lacks a portion of them. The sample has 150,000 or so clones, approximately 90% seen once. Concerning this clone itself: The antigen remains undetermined.

The trim removed 3 bases at V and 5 bases at J, leaving 5 bases unmatched. The CDR3 consists of 15 residues. The germline V gene encodes CDR1 MNHEY and CDR2 SVGAGI. The sample was peripheral blood, taken on day 0 of AZD1222 vaccination. The sequence was collected from an adult in good health. J is TRBJ2-1 and V is TRBV6-5; 9 bases map to TRBD2. The CDR3 is CASSYGVAGDNEQFF. Written as DNA, the CDR3 is TGTGCCAGCAGTTATGGGGTAGCGGGGGACAATGAGCAGTTCTTC.